These 21 T cell receptor beta chains originate from one sample sequenced in a study of shared clonotypes between healthy human individuals. The method was immunoSEQ multiplex PCR; TCRdb's version includes in-frame clones alone and lacks a portion of them. The table includes 2.5 million or so clones, around nine tenths detected once. Sequenced sample: naive CD4+ T cells sorted from blood. The subset: CD45RA+ positively selected. These receptors came from a man younger than 35 in good health.

This chain links TRBV2 with TRBJ2-3, with D possibly called TRBD1 or TRBD2 (5 bases each). V shed 8 bases and J shed 1 base, with 13 bases lying between them. CDR1 is SNHLY and CDR2 is FYNNEI in the germline V gene. The CDR3 is made up of 14 amino acids. CDR3 amino acids: CASGGVGGTDTQYF. The CDR3 DNA follows: TGTGCCAGCGGGGGAGTAGGAGGCACAGATACGCAGTATTTT.

The J gene is TRBJ1-1, the V gene TRBV6-1; D remains ambiguous. Germline assignment: CDR1 MNHNS and CDR2 SASEGT. This CDR3 contains 14 residues. V lost 5 bases, J lost 4 bases, and 14 bases lay in between. Here the CDR3 reads CASSLESIGTEAFF. The CDR3 DNA reads TGTGCCAGCAGTTTGGAAAGCATCGGCACTGAAGCTTTCTTT.

The V and J genes are TRBV5-4 and TRBJ2-6, with 7 bases fitting TRBD1. CDR3 length: 18 amino acids. The germline V gene has CDR1 SGHNT and CDR2 YYREEE (reference sequence). With V trimmed by 2 bases and J by 0 bases, 8 bases remained unmatched. As DNA, the CDR3 is TGTGCCAGCAGCTTAGGGGGCTCCCCTCTCTCTGGGGCCAACGTCCTGACTTTC. This translates into CASSLGGSPLSGANVLTF.

The chain combines TRBV5-6 with TRBJ1-1; D gene unclear. The V and J ends lost 3 bases and 6 bases respectively, with 9 bases between them. The germline V gene encodes CDR1 SGHDT and CDR2 YYEEEE. CDR3 length: 12 amino acids. The CDR3 region has the DNA TGTGCCAGCAGCTGGGAGGACGCTGAAGCTTTCTTT. Translating it yields CASSWEDAEAFF.

This sequence joins TRBV6-1 and TRBJ1-1; D gene unclear. V was trimmed by 6 bases and J by 7 bases, leaving 9 bases between them. CDR1 MNHNS and CDR2 SASEGT come from the germline V gene. The CDR3 spans 11 residues. CDR3 in DNA: TGTGCCAGCAGAGAACCTAGTGAAGCTTTCTTT. It yields the protein CASREPSEAFF.

This chain uses TRBV14 with TRBJ2-7; D not resolved. CDR1 and CDR2 from the germline V gene are SGHDN and FVKESK. V lost 2 bases and J lost 3, with 17 bases in between. CDR3 length equals 16 residues. In DNA form, the CDR3 reads TGTGCCAGCAGCCAACTTTTGGGCAGCTCCCTCTACGAGCAGTACTTC. Residues: CASSQLLGSSLYEQYF.

The chain has TRBV7-8 and TRBJ1-4; D remains ambiguous. CDR1 and CDR2 from the germline V gene are SGHVS and FQNEAQ. V was cut by 1 base and J by 8 bases, with 5 bases left in between. The CDR3 covers 12 residues. The CDR3 region is CASSLGGEKLFF. DNA of the CDR3: TGTGCCAGCAGCTTAGGCGGAGAAAAACTGTTTTTT.

The chain uses TRBV10-3 and TRBJ2-3; D call uncertain. Germline V gives CDR1 ENHRY, CDR2 SYGVKD. The germline V and J ends were trimmed by 6 bases and 5 bases, with 12 bases remaining between them. This CDR3 is built from 13 residues. In nucleotides, the CDR3 is TGTGCCATCAGGAGTCCCGGTGGAGATACGCAGTATTTT. Protein sequence: CAIRSPGGDTQYF.

This chain joins TRBV30 and TRBJ1-5, with D tentatively TRBD1 (5 bases). CDR3 length: 14 amino acids. The V gene's germline CDR1 is GTSNPN and CDR2 SVGIG (reference sequence). V lost 5 bases to trimming and J lost 4 bases, with 15 bases between them. Here the CDR3 DNA reads TGTGCCTGGTCGGAGGGGCGCGGTAATCAGCCCCAGCATTTT. Protein product: CAWSEGRGNQPQHF. Full variable domain (remainder filled in from reference TRBV30 and TRBJ1-5): SQTIHQWPATLVQPVGSPLSLECTVEGTSNPNLYWYRQAAGRGLQLLFYSVGIGQISSEVPQNLSASRPQDRQFILSSKKLLLSDSGFYLCAWSEGRGNQPQHFGDGTRLSIL.

The chain links TRBV30 to TRBJ2-7; 10 nucleotides match TRBD2. J gave up 4 bases and V 5 bases, and 5 bases lay outside the gene matches. This CDR3 region has 13 residues. Per the germline V gene, CDR1 is GTSNPN and CDR2 is SVGIG (reference sequence). CDR3: CAWSSGSWYEQYF. In DNA, the CDR3 is TGTGCCTGGTCTAGCGGGAGCTGGTACGAGCAGTACTTC. Looking up the rest from reference TRBV30 and TRBJ2-7 gives the full variable domain: SQTIHQWPATLVQPVGSPLSLECTVEGTSNPNLYWYRQAAGRGLQLLFYSVGIGQISSEVPQNLSASRPQDRQFILSSKKLLLSDSGFYLCAWSSGSWYEQYFGPGTRLTVT.

V is TRBV7-2 and J is TRBJ1-2; D gene uncertain. Between the trimmed V and J ends, which lost 2 bases and 4 bases, there was a span of 8 bases. Germline values: CDR1 SGHTA, CDR2 FQGNSA. The CDR3 runs to 13 residues. The CDR3 nucleotides are TGTGCCAGCAGCTTACGAGGATTCTATGGCTACACCTTC. This gives the protein CASSLRGFYGYTF.

The chain is built from TRBV19 and TRBJ2-3, with TRBD2 matching 7 bases. The CDR3 is 16 amino acids. Germline assignment: CDR1 LNHDA and CDR2 SQIVND (reference sequence). The V segment lost 4 bases and the J segment 0 bases; nucleotides outside the gene matches: 7. CDR3 DNA sequence: TGTGCCAGTAGTAGACTAGCTCGACCTAGCACAGATACGCAGTATTTT. The encoded protein is CASSRLARPSTDTQYF.

The rearrangement links TRBV7-2 to TRBJ2-5; D is unclear. The CDR3 length is 15 residues. Germline V gene sequence: CDR1 SGHTA, CDR2 FQGNSA. Deletions cut 0 bases from V and 2 bases from J, with 10 bases between. The CDR3 DNA follows: TGTGCCAGCAGCTTAGCTTACAGTAAGCAAGAGACCCAGTACTTC. Its translation: CASSLAYSKQETQYF.

The CDR3 reads CASTAGALLDGYTF. The DNA for the CDR3 is TGTGCCAGCACGGCAGGGGCCTTGTTGGATGGCTACACCTTC. The rearrangement uses TRBV25-1 and TRBJ1-2; tentative D call: TRBD1 (6 bases). Trimming stripped 7 bases from V and 6 bases from J, with 18 bases between. The CDR3 length is 14 residues. From germline, CDR1 is MGHDK and CDR2 SYGVNS.

The V gene is TRBV4-1, the J gene TRBJ1-5; tentative D call: TRBD1 (5 bases). Looked up from germline, CDR1 is MGHRA and CDR2 is YSYEKL. The V end was cut by 6 bases, the J end by 2 bases, with 17 bases between. The CDR3 has 16 amino acids. CDR3 protein: CASSGDGGSRNQPQHF. CDR3 coding DNA: TGCGCCAGCAGTGGGGACGGAGGGTCGCGCAATCAGCCCCAGCATTTT.

This chain's CDR3 is CASSLNRLSNEKLFF. CDR3 nucleotide sequence: TGTGCCAGCAGTCTTAATCGCCTGTCTAATGAAAAACTGTTTTTT. The chain has TRBV2 and TRBJ1-4; no clear D. The germline gives CDR1 SNHLY, CDR2 FYNNEI. V lost 5 bases and J 3 bases, leaving 13 bases between the germline ends. The CDR3 length is 15 residues.

Concerning this clone itself: A junction end diverges from the germline sequence, so it may reflect a read error. This chain uses TRBV2 with TRBJ1-4, with 9 positions matching TRBD1. The germline gives CDR1 SNHLY, CDR2 FYNNEI. The CDR3 is 14 residues long. The CDR3 loop reads CASREDRGIEKLFF. CDR3 coding DNA: TGTGCCAGCAGGGAAGACAGGGGGATTGAAAAACTGTTTTTT.

Written as DNA, the CDR3 is TGTGCCAGCAGCCCCGGACTAGCGGGGTTCACAGATACGCAGTATTTT. Translating gives CASSPGLAGFTDTQYF. V gene TRBV4-2 combines with J gene TRBJ2-3; 12 positions match TRBD2. The CDR3 loop spans 16 amino acids. V shed 4 bases, J shed 2 bases, and the junction held 4 bases outside the gene matches. Per germline, CDR1 LGHNA and CDR2 YNFKEQ.

This clone showed up just once. The genes are TRBV2 and TRBJ1-1; no clear D gene. Trimming took 7 bases from V and 1 from J, leaving 10 bases between them. Germline V CDR1 and CDR2: SNHLY, FYNNEI. The CDR3 spans 13 residues. The CDR3 sequence: CASTRRTNTEAFF. DNA for the CDR3: TGTGCCAGCACCCGGCGGACGAACACTGAAGCTTTCTTT.

The chain employs TRBV5-8 and TRBJ2-7; TRBD1 matches at 8 bases. The CDR3 loop spans 14 amino acids. V shed 4 bases, J shed 1 base, and the junction held 4 bases outside the gene matches. Per germline, CDR1 SGHTS and CDR2 YDEGEE. The CDR3 coding sequence is TGTGCCAGCAGCGTCACAGGGGGGTCCTACGAGCAGTACTTC. Translating it yields CASSVTGGSYEQYF.

The sample holds one count of this clone. This chain uses TRBV10-3 with TRBJ1-5; D unclear. Looked up from germline, CDR1 is ENHRY and CDR2 is SYGVKD. Trimming pared 3 bases from V and 9 bases from J, leaving 12 bases between. This CDR3 has 13 residues. CDR3 sequence (DNA): TGTGCCATCAGTGACGGTCGGGATGGGCCCCAGCATTTT. It specifies CAISDGRDGPQHF.